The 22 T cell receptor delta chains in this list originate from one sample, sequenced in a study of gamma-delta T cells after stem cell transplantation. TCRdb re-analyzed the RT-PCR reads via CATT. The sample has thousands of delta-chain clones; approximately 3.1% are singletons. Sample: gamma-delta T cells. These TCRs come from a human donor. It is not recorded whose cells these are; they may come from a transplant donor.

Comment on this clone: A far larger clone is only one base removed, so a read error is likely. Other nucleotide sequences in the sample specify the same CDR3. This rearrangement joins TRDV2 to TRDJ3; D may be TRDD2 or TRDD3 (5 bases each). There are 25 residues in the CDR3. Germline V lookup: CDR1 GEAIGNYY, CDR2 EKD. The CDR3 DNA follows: TGTGCCTGTGACACCCCTCCGACCCCCTACGTTTCGGGGGCTAATGCCTCCTGGGACACCCGGCAGATGTTTTTC. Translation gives CACDTPPTPYVSGANASWDTRQMFF.

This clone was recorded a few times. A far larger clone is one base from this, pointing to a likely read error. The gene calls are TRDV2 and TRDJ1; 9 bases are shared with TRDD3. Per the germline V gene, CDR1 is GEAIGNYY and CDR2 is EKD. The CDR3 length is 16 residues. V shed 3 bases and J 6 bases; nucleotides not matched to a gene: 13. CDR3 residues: CACDSLPTGGLNKLIF. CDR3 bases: TGTGCCTGTGACTCTCTGCCAACTGGGGGACTGAATAAACTCATCTTT.

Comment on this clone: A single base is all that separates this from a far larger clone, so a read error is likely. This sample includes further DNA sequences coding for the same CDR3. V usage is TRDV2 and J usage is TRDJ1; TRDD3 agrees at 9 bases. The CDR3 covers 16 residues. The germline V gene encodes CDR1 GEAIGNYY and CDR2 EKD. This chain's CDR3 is CACDILLGEYTDKLIF. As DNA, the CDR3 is TGTGCTTGTGACATCTTACTGGGGGAATACACCGATAAACTCATCTTT.

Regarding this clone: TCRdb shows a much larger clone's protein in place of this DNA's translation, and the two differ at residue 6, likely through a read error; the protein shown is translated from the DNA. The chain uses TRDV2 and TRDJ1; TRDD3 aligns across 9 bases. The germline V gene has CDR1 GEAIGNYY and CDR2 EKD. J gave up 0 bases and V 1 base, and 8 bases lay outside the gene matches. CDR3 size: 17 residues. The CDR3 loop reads CACDTPGDTRYTDKLIF. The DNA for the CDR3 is TGTGCCTGTGACACTCCGGGGGATACCCGGTACACCGATAAACTCATCTTT.

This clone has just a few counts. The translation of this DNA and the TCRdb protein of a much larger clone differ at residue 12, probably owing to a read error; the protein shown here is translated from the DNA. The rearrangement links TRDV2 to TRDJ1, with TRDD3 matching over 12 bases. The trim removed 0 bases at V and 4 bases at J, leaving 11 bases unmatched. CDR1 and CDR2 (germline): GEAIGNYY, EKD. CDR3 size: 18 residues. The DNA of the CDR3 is TGTGCCTGTGACACCTCATCGTTACTGGGGGATACTCGCGATAAACTCATCTTT. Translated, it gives CACDTSSLLGDTRDKLIF.

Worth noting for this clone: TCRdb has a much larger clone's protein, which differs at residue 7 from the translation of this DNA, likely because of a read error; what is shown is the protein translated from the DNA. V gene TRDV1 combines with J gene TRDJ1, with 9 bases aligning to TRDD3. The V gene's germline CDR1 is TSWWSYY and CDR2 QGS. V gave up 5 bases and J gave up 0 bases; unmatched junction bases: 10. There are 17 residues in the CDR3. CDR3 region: CALGTASWGMNTDKLIF. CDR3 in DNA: TGTGCTCTTGGGACCGCTAGCTGGGGGATGAACACCGATAAACTCATCTTT.

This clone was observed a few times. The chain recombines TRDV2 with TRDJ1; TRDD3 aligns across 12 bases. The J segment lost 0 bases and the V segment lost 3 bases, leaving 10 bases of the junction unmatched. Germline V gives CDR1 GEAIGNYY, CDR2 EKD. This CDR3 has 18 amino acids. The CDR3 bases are TGTGCCTGTGACGGTTTACTGGGGGATACCCGGTACACCGATAAACTCATCTTT. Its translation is CACDGLLGDTRYTDKLIF.

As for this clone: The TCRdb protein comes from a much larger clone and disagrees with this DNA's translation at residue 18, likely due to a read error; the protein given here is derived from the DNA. The CDR3 here is CALGELWDPWGIDPSLTVQLFF. In DNA, the CDR3 is TGTGCTCTTGGGGAACTCTGGGACCCCTGGGGGATAGACCCCTCTTTGACAGTACAACTCTTCTTT. The V and J genes are TRDV1 and TRDJ2, with TRDD3 identical over 10 bases. CDR3 length equals 22 residues. Per the germline V gene, CDR1 is TSWWSYY and CDR2 is QGS.

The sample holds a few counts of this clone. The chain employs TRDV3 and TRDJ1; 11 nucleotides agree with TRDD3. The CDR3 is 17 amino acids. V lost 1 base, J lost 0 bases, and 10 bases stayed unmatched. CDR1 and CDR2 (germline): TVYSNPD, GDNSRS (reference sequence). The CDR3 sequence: CAFKYWGIEGYTDKLIF. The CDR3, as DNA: TGTGCCTTTAAGTACTGGGGGATAGAGGGGTACACCGATAAACTCATCTTT. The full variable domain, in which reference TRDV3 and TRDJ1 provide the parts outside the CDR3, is CDKVTQSSPDQTVASGSEVVLLCTYDTVYSNPDLFWYRIRPDYSFQFVFYGDNSRSEGADFTQGRFSVKHILTQKAFHLVISPVRTEDSATYYCAFKYWGIEGYTDKLIFGKGTRVTVEP.

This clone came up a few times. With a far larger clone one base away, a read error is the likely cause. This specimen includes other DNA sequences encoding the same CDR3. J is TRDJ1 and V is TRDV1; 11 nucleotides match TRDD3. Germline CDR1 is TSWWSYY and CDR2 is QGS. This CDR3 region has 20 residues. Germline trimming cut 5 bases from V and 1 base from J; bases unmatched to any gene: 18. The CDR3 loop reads CALGPVVPGLGDKLTDKLIF. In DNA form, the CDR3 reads TGTGCTCTTGGGCCCGTGGTGCCGGGACTGGGGGATAAACTCACCGATAAACTCATCTTT.

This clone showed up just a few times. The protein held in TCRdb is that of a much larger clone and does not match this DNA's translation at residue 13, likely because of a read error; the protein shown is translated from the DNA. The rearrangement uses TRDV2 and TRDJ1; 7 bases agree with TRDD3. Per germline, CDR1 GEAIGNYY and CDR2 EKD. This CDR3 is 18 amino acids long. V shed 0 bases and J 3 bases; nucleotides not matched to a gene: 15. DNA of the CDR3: TGTGCCTGTGACACCGTAGCAACTGGGGACCCGTACGCCGATAAACTCATCTTT. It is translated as CACDTVATGDPYADKLIF.

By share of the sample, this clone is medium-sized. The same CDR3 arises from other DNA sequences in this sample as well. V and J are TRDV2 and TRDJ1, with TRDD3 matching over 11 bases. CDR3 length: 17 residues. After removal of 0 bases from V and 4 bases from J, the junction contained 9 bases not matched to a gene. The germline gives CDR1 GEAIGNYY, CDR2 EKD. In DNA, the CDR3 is TGTGCCTGTGACACCCTGTCCCTGGGGGATACTAGCGATAAACTCATCTTT. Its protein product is CACDTLSLGDTSDKLIF.

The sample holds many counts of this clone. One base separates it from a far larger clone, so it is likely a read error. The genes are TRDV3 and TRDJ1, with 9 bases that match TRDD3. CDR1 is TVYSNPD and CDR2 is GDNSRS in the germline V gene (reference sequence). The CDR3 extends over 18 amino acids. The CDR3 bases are TGTGCCTGTCTCCTACGGGGGATGGGGGATAACTACACCGATAAACCCATCTTT. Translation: CACLLRGMGDNYTDKPIF.

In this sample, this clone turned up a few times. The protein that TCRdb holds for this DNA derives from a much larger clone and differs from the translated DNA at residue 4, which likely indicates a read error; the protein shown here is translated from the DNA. CDR3 protein: CALDYPWGGYAEEYTDKLIF. The CDR3 DNA sequence: TGTGCTCTTGACTATCCATGGGGAGGATACGCCGAAGAGTACACCGATAAACTCATCTTT. The V and J genes are TRDV1 and TRDJ1; TRDD3 aligns across 7 bases. Germline V gives CDR1 TSWWSYY, CDR2 QGS. The CDR3 runs to 20 residues. Germline trimming cut 7 bases from V and 0 bases from J; bases unmatched to any gene: 23.

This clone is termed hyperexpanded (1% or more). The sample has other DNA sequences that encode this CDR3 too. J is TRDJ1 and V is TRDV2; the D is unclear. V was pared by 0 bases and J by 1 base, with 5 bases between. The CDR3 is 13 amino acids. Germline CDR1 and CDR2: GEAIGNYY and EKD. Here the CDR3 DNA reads TGTGCCTGTGACACCGAGCTCACCGATAAACTCATCTTT. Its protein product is CACDTELTDKLIF.

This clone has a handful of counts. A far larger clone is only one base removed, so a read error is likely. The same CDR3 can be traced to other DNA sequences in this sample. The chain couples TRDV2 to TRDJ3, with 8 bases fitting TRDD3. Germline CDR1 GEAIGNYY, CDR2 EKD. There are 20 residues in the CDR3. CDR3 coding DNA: TGTGCCTGTGACACGGTTGGGGGATCGTCGAGCTCCTGGGATACCCGACAGATGTTTTTC. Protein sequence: CACDTVGGSSSSWDTRQMFF.

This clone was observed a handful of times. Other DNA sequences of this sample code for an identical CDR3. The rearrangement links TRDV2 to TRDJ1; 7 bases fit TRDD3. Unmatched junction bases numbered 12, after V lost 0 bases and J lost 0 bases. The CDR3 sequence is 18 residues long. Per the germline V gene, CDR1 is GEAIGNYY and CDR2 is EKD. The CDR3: CACDTVATGDPYTDKLIF. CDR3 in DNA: TGTGCCTGTGACACCGTGGCAACTGGGGACCCATACACCGATAAACTCATCTTT.

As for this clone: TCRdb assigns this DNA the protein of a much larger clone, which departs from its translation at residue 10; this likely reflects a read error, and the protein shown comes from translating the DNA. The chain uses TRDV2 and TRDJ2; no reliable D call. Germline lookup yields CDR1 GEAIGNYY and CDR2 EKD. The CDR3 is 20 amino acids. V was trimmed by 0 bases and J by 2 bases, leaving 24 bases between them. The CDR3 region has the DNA TGTGCCTGTGACACCGTAGGCCAGCACTATCTGGAGCGCTTGACAGCACAACTCTTCTTT. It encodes CACDTVGQHYLERLTAQLFF.

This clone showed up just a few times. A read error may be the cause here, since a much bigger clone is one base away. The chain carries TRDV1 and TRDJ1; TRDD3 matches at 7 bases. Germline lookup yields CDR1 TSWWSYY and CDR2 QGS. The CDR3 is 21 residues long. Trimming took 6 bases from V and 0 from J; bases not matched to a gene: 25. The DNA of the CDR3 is TGTGCTCTTGGTCCTGGCAGGGGACTGGGGAAACCCTGGAGTTACACCGATAAACTCATCTTT. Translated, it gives CALGPGRGLGKPWSYTDKLIF.

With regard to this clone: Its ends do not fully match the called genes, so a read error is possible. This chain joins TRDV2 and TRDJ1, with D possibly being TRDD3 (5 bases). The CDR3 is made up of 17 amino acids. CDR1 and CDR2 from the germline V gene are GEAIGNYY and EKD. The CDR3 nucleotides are TGTGCCTTTGACATGGTACTAGGGGACCCGTGGACCGATAAACTCATCTTT. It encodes CAFDMVLGDPWTDKLIF.

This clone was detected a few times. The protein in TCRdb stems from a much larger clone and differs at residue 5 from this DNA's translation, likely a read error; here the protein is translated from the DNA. As DNA, the CDR3 is TGTGCCTGTGACAATATAACACTGGGGATACGCTCGGGCACCGATAAACTCATCTTT. This translates into CACDNITLGIRSGTDKLIF. The chain is built from TRDV2 and TRDJ1, with 9 positions matching TRDD3. V was pared by 2 bases and J by 1 base, with 16 bases of the junction left unmatched. The CDR3 spans 19 residues. CDR1 and CDR2 from the germline V gene are GEAIGNYY and EKD.

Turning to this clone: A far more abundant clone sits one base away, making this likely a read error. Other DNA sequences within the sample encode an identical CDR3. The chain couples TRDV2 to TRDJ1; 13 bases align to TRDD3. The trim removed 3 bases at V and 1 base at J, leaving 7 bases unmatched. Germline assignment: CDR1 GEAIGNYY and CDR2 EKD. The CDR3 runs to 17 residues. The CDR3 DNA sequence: TGTGCCTGTGACTCTCTTACTGGGGGATACGCCACCGATAAACTCATCTTT. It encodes CACDSLTGGYATDKLIF.